This T cell receptor beta chain comes out of a study of blood T cell repertoires in COVID-19. Study overall: T cells, B-cell-depleted T cells, or PBMCs provided the cDNA or gDNA that served as material.

Per the germline V gene, CDR1 is SGHVS and CDR2 is FQNEAQ. This CDR3 is built from 15 residues. J lost 7 bases, V lost 4 bases, and 6 bases had no gene match. Measured with immunoSEQ multiplex PCR; TCRdb has only the in-frame clones, and not every one. The table shows 150,000 to 200,000 clones, with 60% to 85% occurring only once. Source material: peripheral blood. The chain combines TRBV7-8 with TRBJ2-2; TRBD2 agrees at 10 bases. This sequence was found in a man aged 55 to 69 with active or convalescent COVID-19. The CDR3, as DNA: TGTGCCAGCAGCTCAACTAGCGGGATTGTCGGGGAGCTGTTTTTT. It yields the protein CASSSTSGIVGELFF.